This T cell receptor (beta chain) was documented in a study of cytomegalovirus exposure and HLA in healthy donors. General study points: Rare TCR sequences dominated, though some public TCRs recurred in many donors.

Using immunoSEQ multiplex PCR, the repertoire was profiled, and TCRdb retains in-frame clones only, with some absent. This sample yields approximately 150,000 clones, of which around four fifths are seen a single time; 2% to 2.5% belongs to the top ten. In the case of this clone: Its antigen remains unidentified.

Germline-derived CDR1 and CDR2 are LNHDA and SQIVND (reference sequence). Trimming cost V 3 bases and J 2 bases, with 23 bases left between them. This CDR3 spans 18 amino acids. This receptor was obtained from a man younger than 40 in good health and CMV-seropositive. The specimen was PBMCs. The J gene is TRBJ2-7, the V gene TRBV19, with D possibly being TRBD1 (5 bases). CDR3 sequence reads: CASSISLLGRVVTYEQYF. CDR3 bases: TGTGCCAGTAGTATTTCCCTCTTAGGCAGGGTGGTTACCTACGAGCAGTACTTC.